The 5 T cell receptor delta chains below all came from one sample that was sequenced in a study of Vδ1+ human thymocytes. Findings and limits, study-wide: Highly polyclonal TRG and TRD repertoires with Gaussian CDR3 length distributions appeared in thymus.

These receptors lack a known antigen. The template was reverse-transcribed extracted RNA. CDR3 amplicons came from multiplex PCR with pooled V-gene forward and constant-region reverse primers. TCRdb reapplied CATT to the multiplex PCR reads. The profile covers 45,000 to 60,000 delta-chain clones, with about 16% appearing a single time and 0.5% taken by the ten largest. Source material: Vdelta1+ gamma-delta thymocytes from the thymus. Sample subset: FACS-sorted CD3+ TCRalphabeta- TCRVdelta1+ TCRVdelta2- thymocytes. Every receptor here comes from a boy less than two years old who had congenital heart surgery.

This clone was counted a few times. The identical CDR3 is also encoded by other nucleotide sequences in the sample. The chain joins TRDV2 to TRDJ1; 13 nucleotides match TRDD3. This CDR3 contains 24 residues. From germline, CDR1 is GEAIGNYY and CDR2 EKD. The ends lost 0 bases at V and 0 bases at J; junction bases unmatched: 24. CDR3 bases: TGTGCCTGTGACACCGGGTTCCTCAGGTCAACCCATTACTGGGGGATACGCGACACCGATAAACTCATCTTT. This encodes CACDTGFLRSTHYWGIRDTDKLIF.

A word on this clone: At one boundary the junction diverges from the germline segment, which might be a read error. The chain combines TRDV1 with TRDJ1; 9 bases are a match to TRDD2. This CDR3 is built from 21 residues. Germline loops: CDR1 TSWWSYY, CDR2 QGS. This CDR3 is CALRELPRLPTLRDSSDKLIF. CDR3 bases: TGTGCTCTTAGGGAACTACCCCGCCTTCCTACATTGAGGGATAGTTCGGATAAACTCATCTTT.

Concerning this clone itself: The DNA is omitted, as the CDR3 cannot be located on it reliably, and the CDR3 follows TCRdb's listing. The chain combines TRAV29/DV5 with TRDJ1; the D segment call TRDD3 is taken from the table without a DNA check. CDR1 is NSMFDY and CDR2 is ISSIKDK in the germline V gene. The CDR3 sequence runs 17 residues, both termini included. The CDR3 protein is CSVLLCSLGYSGDKLIF.

This clone turned up a few times. This chain uses TRDV2 with TRDJ1; D gene unclear. This CDR3 is built from 12 residues. Germline-derived CDR1 and CDR2 are GEAIGNYY and EKD. Trimming cost V 5 bases and J 1 base, with 7 bases left between them. The CDR3 DNA is TGTGCCTGTGGTTTTACCACCGATAAACTCATCTTT. It yields the protein CACGFTTDKLIF.

The chain couples TRDV1 to TRDJ1; possible D gene TRDD3, 6 bases. CDR3 size: 17 residues. Trimming took 8 bases from V and 0 from J, leaving 22 bases between them. Germline V gives CDR1 TSWWSYY, CDR2 QGS. The CDR3 DNA sequence: TGTGCTCTTTTCGACGGGGGGGGGAGACCGTACACCGATAAACTCATCTTT. It yields the protein CALFDGGGRPYTDKLIF.